This T cell receptor beta chain is from a study of neurological immune-mediated disorders. The study, taken as a whole, reports: Private repertoires in all groups were suggested, as expanded clones shared no CDR3 amino acid sequences across subjects.

TCRdb re-called the 5' RACE reads with MiXCR, one entry per CDR3 protein. The sample lists 18,000 or so distinct CDR3 sequences; about 14% were seen once. Libraries from sorted cells each used fewer than 1.1 million CD4+ or CD8+ T cells. In this sample, this clonotype is medium-sized. Its antigen is not known. The sample comprised CD4+ T cells from blood. The clonotype originates from a woman aged 55-75 years with HTLV-1-associated myelopathy (HAM/TSP).

CDR3 loop: CASSQDSGGDYGYTF. The CDR3 DNA is TGCGCCAGCAGCCAAGATTCAGGGGGCGACTATGGCTACACCTTC. The V call is TRBV4-3, the J call TRBJ1-2; TRBD1 matches at 8 bases. The CDR3 is made up of 15 amino acids. The V and J ends lost 0 bases and 3 bases, in that order; junction bases with no gene match: 3. CDR1 is LGHNA, CDR2 YSLEER, per germline.